These 27 T cell receptor beta chains originate from one sample sequenced in a study of T-cell reconstitution after alpha-beta-depleted transplantation in children. A library of TCRbeta sequences, prepared with unique molecular identifiers, was generated. TCRdb re-called the PCR reads with MiXCR, one entry per CDR3 protein. In the table there are 700,000 to 950,000 distinct CDR3 sequences, under 20% of which are singletons. Material: PBMCs, mostly from graft donor cells, obtained 360 days after TCRalphabeta/CD19-depleted stem cell transplant. The source of these receptors is a male patient younger than 18 who had a stem cell transplant for acute lymphoblastic leukemia, so the T cells may come from the graft donor.

This clonotype was detected only a few times. This chain uses TRBV7-2 with TRBJ2-7; 8 positions agree with TRBD2. The V segment lost 1 base and the J segment 1 base; nucleotides outside the gene matches: 3. The CDR3 length is 15 residues. Germline V gene lookup returns CDR1 SGHTA and CDR2 FQGNSA. In DNA, the CDR3 is TGTGCCAGCAGCTTAGTCCGACTAGCGTCCTACGAGCAGTACTTC. Translation: CASSLVRLASYEQYF.

The sample holds a few counts of this clonotype. The chain has TRBV2 and TRBJ2-2; a weak D match, TRBD2 (5 bases). V was shortened by 5 bases and J by 7 bases, with 17 bases between the two germline ends. Germline V CDR1 and CDR2: SNHLY, FYNNEI. The CDR3 loop spans 15 amino acids. DNA for the CDR3: TGTGCCAGCAGTTCAATGGGGATTGCGGGCGGGGAGCTGTTTTTT. This translates into CASSSMGIAGGELFF.

This clonotype was found a few times. CDR3: CATSRAKVWEETQYF. The CDR3, as DNA: TGTGCCACCAGCAGAGCGAAGGTGTGGGAGGAGACCCAGTACTTC. The V gene is TRBV15, the J gene TRBJ2-5; perhaps TRBD2 as D (5 bases). Germline CDR1 LNHNV, CDR2 YYDKDF (reference sequence). V was cut by 1 base and J by 5 bases, with 14 bases left in between. This CDR3 has 15 residues.

The table lists this clonotype with many counts. The rearrangement links TRBV4-1 to TRBJ2-1; 8 bases line up with TRBD1. The length of the CDR3 is 16 residues. The trim removed 4 bases at V and 6 bases at J, leaving 11 bases unmatched. The germline V gene encodes CDR1 MGHRA and CDR2 YSYEKL. The CDR3 loop reads CASSPMTGALSNEQFF. In DNA, the CDR3 is TGCGCCAGCAGCCCTATGACAGGGGCCCTTAGCAATGAGCAGTTCTTC.

The gene calls are TRBV7-3 and TRBJ2-3; 8 nucleotides align to TRBD2. The germline V gene has CDR1 SGHTA and CDR2 FQGTGA. J was trimmed by 0 bases and V by 5 bases; bases with no gene match: 7. The CDR3 totals 16 residues. The CDR3, as DNA: TGTGCCAGCAGCCCCCTACTAGCGGCAAGCACAGATACGCAGTATTTT. Translating it yields CASSPLLAASTDTQYF.

Ten or more counts support this clonotype. The chain joins TRBV5-1 to TRBJ2-2; possibly TRBD2 for D (5 bases). V lost 2 bases, J lost 3 bases, and 5 bases lay in between. Germline CDR1 SGHRS, CDR2 YFSETQ. CDR3 length: 13 amino acids. In DNA form, the CDR3 reads TGCGCCAGCAGCTTCGGGGACACCGGGGAGCTGTTTTTT. This sequence encodes CASSFGDTGELFF.

The rearrangement links TRBV7-3 to TRBJ2-1, with D perhaps TRBD2 (5 bases). CDR3 length: 15 amino acids. Trimming stripped 4 bases from V and 3 bases from J, with 13 bases between. Germline CDR1 reads SGHTA; CDR2 reads FQGTGA. This CDR3 reads CASSSSPGIYNEQFF. The DNA for the CDR3 is TGTGCCAGCAGCTCAAGCCCGGGGATCTACAATGAGCAGTTCTTC.

This clonotype was counted between two and nine times. V gene TRBV5-6 combines with J gene TRBJ2-7; 13 positions agree with TRBD2. The CDR3 spans 14 residues. Germline-derived CDR1 and CDR2 are SGHDT and YYEEEE. The V segment lost 4 bases and the J segment 6 bases; nucleotides outside the gene matches: 4. CDR3 bases: TGTGCCAGCAGCCCAAGACTAGCGGGAGGCGAGCAGTACTTC. This encodes CASSPRLAGGEQYF.

CDR3 sequence (DNA): TGCAGCGTTGACGGACAGGGTTTTAACTATGGCTACACCTTC. Its translation: CSVDGQGFNYGYTF. The chain couples TRBV29-1 to TRBJ1-2; 8 bases match TRBD1. Germline lookup yields CDR1 SQVTM and CDR2 ANQGSEA. Unmatched junction bases numbered 4, after V lost 3 bases and J lost 1 base. CDR3 length equals 14 residues. Full variable domain (rest looked up from reference TRBV29-1 and TRBJ1-2): SAVISQKPSRDICQRGTSLTIQCQVDSQVTMMFWYRQQPGQSLTLIATANQGSEATYESGFVIDKFPISRPNLTFSTLTVSNMSPEDSSIYLCSVDGQGFNYGYTFGSGTRLTVV.

This clonotype was detected only a few times. At one end, the junction sequence differs from germline, possibly due to a read error. The rearrangement links TRBV5-6 to TRBJ2-7; tentative D call: TRBD2 (6 bases). This CDR3 region has 13 residues. Germline V gives CDR1 SGHDT, CDR2 YYEEEE. CDR3 sequence: CASSFSGGTDEHF. Written as DNA, the CDR3 is TGTGCCAGCAGCTTTTCGGGCGGGACGGATGAGCACTTC.

This clonotype has just a few counts. J is TRBJ2-5 and V is TRBV6-2 or TRBV6-3; 8 nucleotides align to TRBD2. Trimming took 7 bases from V and 5 from J; bases not matched to a gene: 9. The germline V gene has CDR1 MNHEY and CDR2 SVGEGT. The CDR3 loop spans 14 amino acids. Written as DNA, the CDR3 is TGTGCCAGCACCCATAGCGGGACCTGGGAGACCCAGTACTTC. The encoded protein is CASTHSGTWETQYF.

J is TRBJ2-5 and V is TRBV10-3, with TRBD2 matching over 9 bases. From germline, CDR1 is ENHRY and CDR2 SYGVKD. This CDR3 spans 15 amino acids. The ends lost 3 bases at V and 0 bases at J; junction bases unmatched: 2. CDR3 sequence: CAISDASGDQETQYF. The CDR3, as DNA: TGTGCCATCAGTGATGCTAGCGGGGACCAAGAGACCCAGTACTTC.

This clonotype was seen a few times. The gene calls are TRBV18 and TRBJ2-1; 9 bases map to TRBD2. V was clipped by 2 bases and J by 9 bases; unmatched bases: 5. CDR3 length equals 14 residues. From germline, CDR1 is KGHSH and CDR2 LQKENI. The CDR3 region is CASSPWREGSEQFF. Written as DNA, the CDR3 is TGTGCCAGCTCACCATGGCGGGAGGGAAGTGAGCAGTTCTTC.

This clonotype was detected a few times. The chain carries TRBV18 and TRBJ2-2, with 7 bases aligning to TRBD2. The V segment lost 1 base and the J segment 8 bases; nucleotides outside the gene matches: 4. This CDR3 contains 14 residues. The germline V gene encodes CDR1 KGHSH and CDR2 LQKENI. In nucleotides, the CDR3 is TGTGCCAGCTCACCACGACTAGCTTCGGGGGAGCTGTTTTTT. Protein: CASSPRLASGELFF.

This clonotype has at least ten counts. An end of the junction does not agree with germline; a read error may underlie this. The chain uses TRBV7-8 and TRBJ2-3; D uncertain. CDR3 length equals 16 residues. Germline-derived CDR1 and CDR2 are SGHVS and FQNEAQ. The CDR3 nucleotides are TGCGCCAGCAGCTTGGTTGGCGGCCCTAGCACAGATACGCAGTATTTT. Translating it yields CASSLVGGPSTDTQYF. Full variable domain (outside the CDR3, taken from reference TRBV7-8 and TRBJ2-3): GAGVSQSPRYKVAKRGQDVALRCDPISGHVSLFWYQQALGQGPEFLTYFQNEAQLDKSGLPSDRFFAERPEGSVSTLKIQRTQQEDSAVYLCASSLVGGPSTDTQYFGPGTRLTVL.

Ten or more counts support this clonotype. The rearrangement joins TRBV5-1 to TRBJ2-5; 7 bases line up with TRBD2. J lost 2 bases, V lost 2 bases, and 6 bases had no gene match. From germline, CDR1 is SGHRS and CDR2 YFSETQ. The CDR3 loop spans 15 amino acids. The DNA of the CDR3 is TGCGCCAGCAGCTTATCCGGCGGGAGACAAGAGACCCAGTACTTC. This gives the protein CASSLSGGRQETQYF.

This chain uses TRBV7-8 with TRBJ2-1; 12 bases are a match to TRBD2. CDR1 and CDR2 (germline): SGHVS, FQNEAQ. V trimming: 5 bases; J trimming: 6 bases; junction bases outside the gene matches: 5. This CDR3 spans 15 amino acids. In nucleotides, the CDR3 is TGTGCCAGCAGCCCTAGCGGGAGGGCCAGCAATGAGCAGTTCTTC. Translated, it gives CASSPSGRASNEQFF.

This chain links TRBV5-6 with TRBJ2-1; 9 nucleotides match TRBD2. The CDR3 spans 18 residues. CDR1 and CDR2 (germline): SGHDT, YYEEEE. V gave up 6 bases and J gave up 9 bases; unmatched junction bases: 22. The CDR3 loop reads CASNMLGSRAGREGEQFF. CDR3 nucleotide sequence: TGTGCCAGCAACATGCTTGGATCCCGCGCTGGGCGGGAGGGTGAGCAGTTCTTC. The full variable domain, with the rest looked up from reference TRBV5-6 and TRBJ2-1, is DAGVTQSPTHLIKTRGQQVTLRCSPKSGHDTVSWYQQALGQGPQFIFQYYEEEERQRGNFPDRFSGHQFPNYSSELNVNALLLGDSALYLCASNMLGSRAGREGEQFFGPGTRLTVL.

In this sample, this clonotype turned up many times. Germline and junction disagree at one end, which may indicate a read error. This chain links TRBV5-1 with TRBJ1-2, with no clear D. Germline V gives CDR1 SGHRS, CDR2 YFSETQ. The CDR3 has 12 residues. The CDR3, as DNA: TGTGCCAGCAGCCTTGACGGTTATGGCTACACCTTC. Translated: CASSLDGYGYTF.

The V and J genes are TRBV7-2 and TRBJ2-4; TRBD2 agrees at 13 bases. The germline CDR1 and CDR2 sequences are SGHTA and FQGNSA. V lost 3 bases to trimming and J lost 1 base; unmatched junction nucleotides: 15. The CDR3 is made up of 21 amino acids. The CDR3 here is CASSLGGAGLAGEGAKNIQYF. For the CDR3, the DNA is TGTGCCAGCAGCTTGGGGGGGGCAGGACTAGCGGGAGAAGGGGCCAAAAACATTCAGTACTTC. The full variable domain, completed using reference TRBV7-2 and TRBJ2-4, is GAGVSQSPSNKVTEKGKDVELRCDPISGHTALYWYRQSLGQGLEFLIYFQGNSAPDKSGLPSDRFSAERTGGSVSTLTIQRTQQEDSAVYLCASSLGGAGLAGEGAKNIQYFGAGTRLSVL.

In its sample, this clonotype was seen a few times. This sequence joins TRBV18 and TRBJ1-2; 7 bases are a match to TRBD1. The CDR3 consists of 14 residues. The germline CDR1 and CDR2 sequences are KGHSH and LQKENI. Losses at the gene ends were 3 bases for V and 5 bases for J; bases not matched to a gene: 6. This chain's CDR3 is CASSPDRVGYGYTF. CDR3 coding DNA: TGTGCCAGCTCACCTGACAGGGTCGGGTATGGCTACACCTTC.

For the CDR3, the DNA is TGCGCCAGCAGACAGCTGGGAGGACTGCTGGGGATGGGGGCCAACGTCCTGACTTTC. It encodes CASRQLGGLLGMGANVLTF. V is TRBV5-1 and J is TRBJ2-6, with D possibly being TRBD2 (6 bases). The CDR3 spans 19 residues. V dropped 5 bases and J dropped 4 bases, with 25 bases sitting between them. Germline-derived CDR1 and CDR2 are SGHRS and YFSETQ.

The J gene is TRBJ2-1, the V gene TRBV3-1, with D tentatively TRBD2 (5 bases). Per germline, CDR1 LGHDT and CDR2 YNNKEL (reference sequence). CDR3 length: 16 amino acids. Trimming took 1 base from V and 6 from J, leaving 16 bases between them. The DNA for the CDR3 is TGTGCCAGCAGCCAAGGTAGGACGTTCGGGGTCAATGAGCAGTTCTTC. This encodes CASSQGRTFGVNEQFF.

The chain uses TRBV12-3 or TRBV12-4 and TRBJ2-3; D is uncertain. Trimming left V 6 bases short and J 3 bases short, with 10 bases between. The CDR3 length is 13 residues. CDR3 loop: CASSLPFTDTQYF. CDR3 nucleotide sequence: TGTGCCAGCAGCCTCCCATTTACAGATACGCAGTATTTT.

The rearrangement uses TRBV20-1 and TRBJ2-2, with 9 bases identical to TRBD1. Germline assignment: CDR1 DFQATT and CDR2 SNEGSKA (reference sequence). The CDR3 extends over 17 amino acids. The V and J ends lost 3 bases and 0 bases, in that order; junction bases with no gene match: 8. CDR3 region: CSASPLRTGANTGELFF. CDR3 bases: TGCAGTGCTAGCCCCCTTAGGACAGGGGCGAACACCGGGGAGCTGTTTTTT.

The gene calls are TRBV2 and TRBJ2-7; D might be TRBD1 (5 bases). Deletions cut 2 bases from V and 9 bases from J, with 17 bases between. Germline CDR1 is SNHLY and CDR2 is FYNNEI. The CDR3 spans 14 residues. The CDR3 here is CASSELQRSGRQYF. The CDR3 DNA reads TGTGCCAGCAGTGAACTACAGCGCTCAGGGCGGCAGTACTTC.

The table lists this clonotype with a few counts. The chain couples TRBV5-1 to TRBJ2-5; 15 nucleotides match TRBD2. Trimming at V came to 4 bases and at J to 6 bases, leaving 7 bases not matched to a gene. This CDR3 is built from 16 residues. Germline CDR1 and CDR2: SGHRS and YFSETQ. Here the CDR3 DNA reads TGCGCCAGCAGCCTGGGACTAGCGGGAGGTATGAAGACCCAGTACTTC. It specifies CASSLGLAGGMKTQYF.